Given below is one T cell receptor (beta chain) in context. RNA was extracted with the RNeasy kit, and a quantity of about 0.45 to 1 ug was reverse transcribed using random hexamers. The CDR3 of TCR beta was amplified by immunoSEQ multiplex PCR across 54 Vbeta and 13 Jbeta. TCRdb redid the calling of the immunoSEQ multiplex PCR reads with MiXCR, one entry per CDR3 protein. The table has 150,000 to 200,000 distinct CDR3 sequences, around 94% seen once. CDR1 and CDR2 (germline): SGDLS, YYNGEE. The CDR3 runs to 14 residues. V lost 4 bases, J lost 5 bases, and 5 bases stayed unmatched. The record originates from a study of CD8 T cells in Susac syndrome. From blood CD8+ and CD4+ T cells, the TCR beta chain was sequenced. Healthy donors constituted the control group, matched for age and sex. TEMRA cells underwent FACS enrichment and CD8+ and CD4+ T cells underwent negative isolation.

The receptor comes from a human donor in good health. This chain uses TRBV9 with TRBJ2-5; 10 positions match TRBD1. The source material was CD4+ T cells from PBMCs. As DNA, the CDR3 is TGTGCCAGCAGCCCCGGACAGGGGGACGAGACCCAGTACTTC. It specifies CASSPGQGDETQYF.